This entry is about one TCR beta chain. Its antigen specificity is not known. No base quality values were provided; no much bigger clone lies one nucleotide off. This sample is drawn from a study of shared clonotypes between healthy human individuals (dated by TCRdb to 2019 to 2021). For context, the study as a whole: The cohort comprised two women and a few men aged 18 to 49 years. For each donor, CD4 naive and CD4 memory were each given three plates, CD8 naive was given two plates, and CD8 memory was given one plate. The study deeply sequenced blood TCR repertoires of about 5 healthy adults to estimate repertoire size and the extent of clonotype sharing between individuals. To increase sequencing depth and limit assay-specific biases, different laboratories used diverse techniques to prepare libraries and sequence TCR repertoires. Leukapheresis yielded between about 0.85 and 10 billion PBMCs per donor.

CD8 naive samples consisted of CD45RO-negative cells that were positively selected for CCR7, yielding a CD45RA+CCR7+ population without TemRA cells. The donors were healthy, HIV-negative adults with no recently reported acute infections or vaccinations. Every donor was a Caucasian adult living in Nashville, Tennessee, USA. After blood collection by leukapheresis, PBMCs were isolated using Ficoll-Histopaque density gradient centrifugation and then cryopreserved in the vapor phase of liquid nitrogen. Analytical flow cytometry was used to check the purity and quantity of every magnetically sorted T cell population. Genomic DNA was isolated from every sorted fraction and measured by UV absorbance on a Nanodrop 2000c. Using the deep immunoSEQ assay, multiplex PCR amplified TCR CDR3 regions from genomic DNA. Extracted genomic DNA from each cell subset was distributed evenly across all wells of several immunoSEQ 96-well plates, and each plate was treated as a replicate. For sorted subsets, 200 to 250 ng of genomic DNA, equivalent to 25,000 to 35,000 T cell genomes, went into each replicate PCR. Purified libraries were quantified with a Qubit 3.0 fluorometer, sized on a Bioanalyzer 2100, and re-quantified with the KAPA Library Quantification kit. Every immunoSEQ 96-well plate was sequenced on a dedicated single-read 150-cycle Illumina NextSeq 550 flow cell. In the source study's methods: Because the immunoSEQ output included only junctional sequences and no quality scores, the filtering could not be the same as the filtering used for full-length reads. To assign V/J genes and CDR3, sequences were annotated against IMGT germline references using PyIR, a Python wrapper for IgBLAST v1.9. Any read was removed if the V/J assignment was weak (E-value above 1e-6), the CDR3 was missing, or the read contained stop codons, out-of-frame junctions, or ambiguous translated residues. V3J clonotypes were defined as sequences sharing an identical inferred V gene, J gene, and CDR3 amino acid sequence. Percentage overlap between repertoires was computed as shared unique clonotypes divided by the size of the smaller repertoire. Richness of each repertoire was evaluated using RTK rarefaction, the Chao1 estimator, and Recon v2.1 estimates of unobserved clonotypes. For all TCRbeta clonotypes obtained by the gDNA method from a handful of donors, generation probabilities were computed with OLGA. The table comes from immuneACCESS by way of TCRdb, which keeps in-frame sequences with V and J called. Part of the clones is missing from these tables; in studies checked, under half for an unresolved V gene and the rest for unknown reasons. Clonal size and the V and J genes are those of that table, whereas D and trimming came from the DNA. The sample table contains over 2,000,000 clones; only one count was recorded for over 85% of them. The ten largest clonotypes hold 1.5% to 2% of the sample.

Results the study describes overall, beyond this receptor: Because the study included a small number of donors, the genetic and exposure-history diversity represented was limited. Incomplete sequencing was indicated by rarefaction of sorted-subset datasets, despite the large sequencing depth. When a handful of donors were compared, the shared fraction of clonotypes was about 5% for naive CD4, about 4% for naive CD8, more than 2% for memory CD4, and roughly 0.43% for memory CD8. Sampling was restricted to blood, and TCR repertoires in tissue are likely to differ from TCR repertoires in blood. Compared with non-shared clonotypes, the clonotypes found in all four sorted-subset donors had higher generation probabilities. Pairwise subsampling indicated that sequencing depth was expected to affect the degree of clonotype sharing among donors. Naive subsets generally had larger estimated clonotype richness than memory subsets.

The source material was naive CD8+ T cells from PBMCs. The cell subset or site label corresponds to: CD45RA+CCR7+. The clonotype was recovered from a young man in good health. Some clones in this sample may be carry-over from other donors' samples.

The nucleotides read TGTGCCATCAGTGAGTCGCGGGGTGGGAAAAACCACGAGCAGTACTTC. It codes for CAISESRGGKNHEQYF. Rearrangement joined TRBV10-3 to TRBJ2-7; 6 matching bases give a weak D call of TRBD2. Sequences ENHRY (CDR1) and SYGVKD (CDR2) are obtained from the germline V gene. Trimming removed 0 bases from V and 5 bases from J, leaving 17 bases between the germline ends. The CDR3 sequence holds 16 residues, the cysteine and phenylalanine included. CDR3 DNA is the only sequence kept; it has 48 bases, read in frame from the first base.